Below, 2 T cell receptor beta chains from the same sample are listed, as sequenced in a study of molecular identifiers for immune sequencing clone quantification (dated by TCRdb to between 2017 and 2018). Preparation of the library involved PCR. Sequencing was carried out with an Illumina HiSeq 4000. TCRdb reanalyzed the raw reads on its own, using fastp at Q25 for trimming and MiXCR for clone calling, and kept in-frame beta chains. Each CDR3 protein gets just one entry, which takes the most common genes and DNA from the rows behind it. The sample table holds about 640,000 distinct CDR3 sequences, of which about 20% were seen once. The ten largest clones capture around 0.86% of the sample. Sequenced input: naive CD8+ T cells from blood, with Jurkat cell RNA spiked in. The sample's cell subset or site label, in plain terms: FACS-sorted CD8+CD4-CCR7+CD45RA+ naive T cells. These receptors came from a human donor in good health. Some libraries in this study had Jurkat cell RNA spiked in.

This clonotype was recorded many times. The chain has TRBV3-1 and TRBJ2-2, with unresolved D. The CDR3 extends over 13 amino acids. CDR1 is LGHDT and CDR2 is YNNKEL in the germline V gene (reference sequence). Trimming left V 4 bases short and J 5 bases short, with 8 bases between. CDR3 loop: CASSPPVTGELFF. The CDR3 DNA follows: TGTGCCAGCAGCCCCCCGGTTACCGGGGAGCTGTTTTTT. Drawing the rest from reference TRBV3-1 and TRBJ2-2, the complete variable domain is DTAVSQTPKYLVTQMGNDKSIKCEQNLGHDTMYWYKQDSKKFLKIMFSYNNKELIINETVPNRFSPKSPDKAHLNLHINSLELGDSAVYFCASSPPVTGELFFGEGSRLTVL.

The J gene is TRBJ2-7, the V gene TRBV10-3; D remains ambiguous. Germline V gives CDR1 ENHRY, CDR2 SYGVKD. CDR3 length: 15 amino acids. The V end was cut by 0 bases, the J end by 4 bases, with 13 bases between. Here the CDR3 DNA reads TGTGCCATCAGTGAGTCGCTTTTTGGTGAATACGAGCAGTACTTC. This sequence encodes CAISESLFGEYEQYF.